Listed below are T cell receptor beta chains from one sample, sequenced in a study of blood T cell repertoires in COVID-19. The repertoire was sequenced with immunoSEQ multiplex PCR; TCRdb's copy has only in-frame clones and lacks some. The data contain 180,000 or so clones, roughly 84% of them singletons. The source material was peripheral blood. All receptors derive from a woman of 80 years or more with acute or convalescent COVID-19. Each CDR3 is given with its conserved first and last residue. Fields, in order: J gene, V gene, clone size, D gene, CDR3 protein, CDR3 DNA. The D gene is left open where the match is weak. Size is stated for part of the rows, as once, few or many counts, or as a class when the clone is expanded.

>TRBJ1-2|TRBV7-2|once|TRBD1
CASSLDREYGYTF
TGTGCCAGCAGCCTTGACAGGGAGTATGGCTACACCTTC
>TRBJ1-1|TRBV5-1|.|.
CASSLDGGSLEAFF
TGCGCCAGCAGCTTGGACGGGGGAAGTCTTGAAGCTTTCTTT
>TRBJ1-4|TRBV9|once|TRBD1
CASSDQTGGGEKLFF
TGTGCCAGCAGCGACCAGACAGGGGGCGGCGAAAAACTGTTTTTT
>TRBJ2-5|TRBV4-2|.|TRBD1
CASSQGSGQGAGETQYF
TGTGCCAGCAGCCAAGGATCGGGACAGGGGGCAGGAGAGACCCAGTACTTC
>TRBJ1-6|TRBV9|.|TRBD1
CASSSTGGVSPLHF
TGTGCCAGCAGCAGCACAGGGGGCGTTTCACCCCTCCACTTT
>TRBJ1-5|TRBV6-2/TRBV6-3|.|.
CASSPSPVFSSNQPQHF
TGTGCCAGCAGCCCGTCCCCCGTCTTTTCTAGCAATCAGCCCCAGCATTTT
>TRBJ1-4|TRBV7-6|.|.
CASSDRSAATNEKLFF
TGTGCCAGCAGCGACAGATCGGCGGCAACTAATGAAAAACTGTTTTTT
>TRBJ1-5|TRBV3-1/TRBV3-2|few|.
CASSQVGGDQPQHF
TGTGCCAGCAGCCAAGTCGGCGGCGATCAGCCCCAGCATTTT
>TRBJ1-2|TRBV2|.|.
CASSEAANYGYTF
TGTGCCAGCAGTGAAGCGGCAAACTATGGCTACACCTTC
>TRBJ2-1|TRBV7-9|.|TRBD1
CASSLRQGYSYNEQFF
TGTGCCAGCAGCTTAAGACAGGGTTACTCCTACAATGAGCAGTTCTTC
>TRBJ2-2|TRBV28|.|.
CASSLGQGRRELFF
TGTGCCAGCAGTTTGGGGCAGGGTCGGAGGGAGCTGTTTTTT
>TRBJ2-1|TRBV5-4|.|TRBD2
CASSPSGRVINEQFF
TGTGCCAGCAGCCCGAGCGGGAGGGTCATAAATGAGCAGTTCTTC
>TRBJ2-3|TRBV9|.|TRBD2
CASSYSGRASTDTQYF
TGTGCCAGCAGCTATAGCGGGAGGGCCTCCACAGATACGCAGTATTTT
>TRBJ2-1|TRBV15|.|TRBD2
CATRTASGYNEQFF
TGTGCCACCAGAACTGCTAGCGGTTACAATGAGCAGTTCTTC
>TRBJ1-6|TRBV5-6|.|.
CASSLGTARSPLHF
TGTGCCAGCAGCTTGGGTACCGCACGGTCACCCCTCCACTTT
>TRBJ1-5|TRBV28|few|TRBD1
CASSSGDREFQPQHF
TGTGCCAGCAGTTCCGGGGACAGGGAGTTTCAGCCCCAGCATTTT
>TRBJ1-1|TRBV19|.|.
CASSADSDTEAFF
TGTGCCAGTAGTGCCGACAGTGACACTGAAGCTTTCTTT
>TRBJ1-1|TRBV6-5|.|.
CASSLVGAKAFF
TGTGCCAGCAGTTTAGTGGGGGCGAAAGCTTTCTTT
>TRBJ1-1|TRBV18|.|.
CASSPVDSNLWAFF
TGTGCCAGCTCACCAGTGGACAGTAACCTTTGGGCTTTCTTT
>TRBJ2-5|TRBV19|.|.
CASRLSGVGETQYF
TGTGCCAGTAGACTCTCGGGAGTCGGGGAGACCCAGTACTTC
>TRBJ1-1|TRBV18|.|.
CASSPPPGNTEAFF
TGTGCCAGCTCACCACCGCCCGGGAACACTGAAGCTTTCTTT
>TRBJ1-1|TRBV6-5|.|.
CASNSLRRAFF
TGTGCCAGCAATTCCTTACGGAGAGCTTTCTTT
>TRBJ1-5|TRBV2|.|.
CASTEIGGGSHHF
TGTGCCAGCACCGAAATTGGCGGGGGATCGCATCATTTT
>TRBJ2-6|TRBV4-1|.|.
CASSRGQAYSGANVLTF
TGCGCCAGCAGCCGGGGGCAGGCTTACTCTGGGGCCAACGTCCTGACTTTC
>TRBJ1-6|TRBV4-1|.|.
CASSQSGTRNSPLHF
TGCGCCAGCAGCCAAAGCGGAACCAGGAATTCACCCCTCCACTTT
>TRBJ1-1|TRBV6-2/TRBV6-3|.|.
CASSTLGQGSTEAFF
TGTGCCAGCAGCACACTAGGCCAGGGGAGTACTGAAGCTTTCTTT
>TRBJ2-3|TRBV12-5|.|.
CASGLGAPGGTQYF
TGTGCTAGTGGTTTGGGCGCCCCTGGCGGTACGCAGTATTTT
>TRBJ2-5|TRBV9|.|.
CASSVGREIYPQYF
TGTGCCAGCAGCGTAGGTCGGGAGATATACCCCCAGTACTTC
>TRBJ2-7|TRBV6-5|few|.
CASSFHKPPRAYEQYF
TGTGCCAGCAGTTTCCATAAACCACCTCGAGCTTACGAGCAGTACTTC
>TRBJ2-1|TRBV7-9|.|TRBD2
CASSAMGLAGAYNEQFF
TGTGCCAGCAGCGCCATGGGACTAGCGGGAGCCTACAATGAGCAGTTCTTC
>TRBJ1-2|TRBV4-1|.|.
CASSQRSTSPYGYTF
TGCGCCAGCAGCCAAAGATCAACTTCTCCCTATGGCTACACCTTC
>TRBJ1-2|TRBV5-1|.|.
CASRLQGLGYGYTF
TGCGCCAGCAGGCTCCAGGGTCTCGGCTATGGCTACACCTTC
>TRBJ2-5|TRBV6-2/TRBV6-3|once|TRBD2
CASSSRLAGTQETQYF
TGTGCCAGCAGTTCCAGACTAGCGGGGACCCAAGAGACCCAGTACTTC
>TRBJ2-5|TRBV9|.|TRBD1
CASSAAQGAGETQYF
TGTGCCAGCAGCGCGGCCCAGGGGGCGGGTGAGACCCAGTACTTC
>TRBJ2-7|TRBV7-3|.|.
CASSLGRSYEQYF
TGTGCCAGCAGCCTGGGGAGATCCTACGAGCAGTACTTC
>TRBJ2-1|TRBV4-3|.|TRBD2
CASSQVRGLAPGYNEQFF
TGCGCCAGCAGCCAAGTACGGGGACTAGCCCCAGGATACAATGAGCAGTTCTTC
>TRBJ2-1|TRBV12-5|.|.
CASGLAGVNEQFF
TGTGCTAGTGGTTTGGCAGGGGTCAATGAGCAGTTCTTC
>TRBJ2-7|TRBV5-8|few|.
CASSLVGTTYEQYF
TGTGCCAGCAGCTTGGTTGGGACAACCTACGAGCAGTACTTC
>TRBJ2-5|TRBV7-9|.|.
CASSLNQGQETQYF
TGTGCCAGCAGCTTAAATCAGGGGCAGGAGACCCAGTACTTC
>TRBJ1-5|TRBV18|.|.
CASSPGQGNQPQHF
TGTGCCAGCTCACCAGGGCAGGGCAATCAGCCCCAGCATTTT
>TRBJ2-5|TRBV3-1/TRBV3-2|.|.
CASSQFSGTQETQYF
TGTGCCAGCAGCCAATTCTCGGGAACCCAAGAGACCCAGTACTTC
>TRBJ2-1|TRBV28|few|TRBD2
CASSLRLGTSGIYEQFF
TGTGCCAGCAGTTTAAGACTAGGGACTAGCGGGATATATGAGCAGTTCTTC
>TRBJ2-7|TRBV5-6|.|TRBD2
CASSRGLGGNSYEQYF
TGTGCCAGCAGCCGGGGACTAGGGGGAAACTCCTACGAGCAGTACTTC
>TRBJ1-3|TRBV29-1|.|.
CSVLSGNTIYF
TGCAGCGTTTTATCCGGAAACACCATATATTTT
>TRBJ2-2|TRBV7-2|.|TRBD2
CASSLDGGSTGELFF
TGTGCCAGCAGCTTGGACGGGGGGAGTACCGGGGAGCTGTTTTTT
>TRBJ1-1|TRBV30|.|TRBD1
CAWSTQGDTEAFF
TGTGCCTGGAGCACCCAGGGGGACACTGAAGCTTTCTTT
>TRBJ2-3|TRBV7-3|.|TRBD2
CASSLRGGGTDTQYF
TGTGCCAGCAGCCTCCGGGGGGGAGGAACAGATACGCAGTATTTT
>TRBJ1-2|TRBV10-3|.|TRBD1
CAIRGTGVNYGYTF
TGTGCCATCAGGGGGACAGGAGTTAACTATGGCTACACCTTC
>TRBJ2-1|TRBV7-2|few|TRBD1
CASSWQGQGVTNEQFF
TGTGCCAGCAGCTGGCAGGGACAGGGGGTTACAAATGAGCAGTTCTTC
>TRBJ2-5|TRBV19|.|.
CASSAGTGYQETQYF
TGTGCCAGTAGTGCCGGAACAGGGTATCAAGAGACCCAGTACTTC
>TRBJ2-3|TRBV5-8|.|TRBD2
CASSLEVLAELPDTQYF
TGTGCCAGCAGCTTGGAGGTGCTAGCGGAGCTGCCAGATACGCAGTATTTT
>TRBJ2-5|TRBV2|.|.
CASSALQGEGVQYF
TGTGCCAGCAGTGCACTACAGGGAGAAGGGGTCCAGTACTTC
>TRBJ2-7|TRBV6-5|once|.
CASSTSGGSTYEQYF
.
>TRBJ2-1|TRBV5-4|.|.
CASSSAGLSYNEQFF
TGTGCCAGCAGCTCAGCGGGCCTCTCCTACAATGAGCAGTTCTTC
>TRBJ1-2|TRBV9|.|.
CASSFYQGGYTF
TGTGCCAGCAGCTTCTACCAGGGAGGCTACACCTTC
>TRBJ2-7|TRBV7-2|.|TRBD2
CASSLEASGAYEQYF
TGTGCCAGCAGCTTAGAGGCTAGCGGAGCCTACGAGCAGTACTTC
>TRBJ1-2|TRBV7-2|.|TRBD1
CASSKDRTSNYGYTF
TGTGCCAGCAGCAAGGACAGGACCTCTAACTATGGCTACACCTTC
>TRBJ2-7|TRBV18|once|.
CASAPFAAGHDYEQYF
TGTGCCAGCGCACCCTTTGCGGCAGGGCATGACTACGAGCAGTACTTC
>TRBJ1-5|TRBV28|few|.
CASSSPVGQNNQPQHF
TGTGCCAGCAGTTCCCCCGTGGGGCAGAACAATCAGCCCCAGCATTTT